The present T cell receptor beta chain was sequenced within a study of blood T cell repertoires in COVID-19. Looking at the study overall: The analysed material was cDNA or gDNA that came from T cells, B-cell-depleted T cells, or PBMCs.

Germline V lookup: CDR1 MRHNA, CDR2 SNTAGT. This CDR3 has 15 amino acids. After removal of 6 bases from V and 4 bases from J, the junction contained 11 bases not matched to a gene. Method: immunoSEQ multiplex PCR; TCRdb's copy keeps in-frame clones and lacks some. The data hold about 280,000 clones, with 85% observed a single time. This receptor was identified in a human donor in a cohort sampled during active COVID-19. The chain joins TRBV6-4 to TRBJ1-1; TRBD1 agrees at 7 bases. Sequencing input: peripheral blood. CDR3 loop: CASRLNRGEGTEAFF. The CDR3 DNA reads TGTGCCAGCAGATTAAACAGGGGTGAGGGCACTGAAGCTTTCTTT.